The sequence of this T cell receptor (beta chain) was determined in a study of cytomegalovirus exposure and HLA in healthy donors. The donors were members of the validation cohort, which comprised 90 to 150 subjects and was separate from the first cohort of roughly 700 subjects. TCRdb's table, derived via immunoSEQ multiplex PCR, lists solely in-frame clones and lacks some. This table holds roughly 65,000 clones, roughly nine tenths found once. The study, taken as a whole, reports: The study designated 150 or so TCR beta chains cytomegalovirus-associated. In vitro testing confirmed three CMV-associated chains as specific for CMV antigens. It was found in a later analysis that first-cohort TCR clusters tended to co-occur in the 100 to 150 validation repertoires.

About this clone: Its cognate antigen is unknown.

Trimming removed 4 bases from V and 3 bases from J; junction bases left unmatched: 5. There are 15 residues in the CDR3. The germline V gene encodes CDR1 SGDLS and CDR2 YYNGEE. This receptor was taken from a man between 18 and 29 years old in good health and CMV-seronegative. The genes are TRBV9 and TRBJ1-1; TRBD1 matches 11 bases. Sequencing used PBMCs. Here the CDR3 DNA reads TGTGCCAGCAGCCGGACAGGGGGCCCGGACACTGAAGCTTTCTTT. This encodes CASSRTGGPDTEAFF.